Each of the 10 T cell receptor beta chains below was sequenced from the same sample in a study of CD8+ T cells in alopecia areata. CD4, CD8alpha, NKG2D, NKG2ACE and other markers were used to sort pooled cutaneous lymph node cells. Following RNA extraction, reverse transcription yielded cDNA that acted as the sequencing template. Repertoires were generated with immunoSEQ multiplex PCR, while TCRdb's copy carries only in-frame clones and drops some. The repertoire shows approximately 280,000 clones, none seen only once; the top ten take roughly 1.2%. The sequencing input was CD4+ T cells sorted from a lymph node. Source of these receptors: a C3H/HeJ mouse with alopecia areata. MHC haplotype: H2-k.

This clone was recorded a few times. Gene names refer to mouse genes. The CDR3 goes on 4 residues after the read ends, and that part is filled in from the germline J gene. Other DNA sequences from this sample encode an identical CDR3 as well. This chain links TRBV5 with TRBJ1-2; D gene unclear. The germline V and J ends were trimmed by 0 bases and 2 bases, with 7 bases remaining between them. CDR1 and CDR2 (germline): LGHNA, YNLKQL (reference sequence). This CDR3 is 14 amino acids long. The part of the CDR3 DNA that was read is TGTGCCAGCAGCCAAGATAGAGGGAACTCC. This sequence encodes CASSQDRGNS. The whole CDR3 region reads CASSQDRGNSDYTF.

This clone has only a few counts. Here the gene names and germline are mouse. The read terminates 4 residues ahead of where the CDR3 ends, so the germline J gene completes it. The rearrangement joins TRBV5 to TRBJ2-7; 9 bases agree with TRBD2. V shed 3 bases and J 0 bases; nucleotides not matched to a gene: 6. CDR1 and CDR2 from the germline V gene are LGHNA and YNLKQL (reference sequence). The CDR3 loop spans 16 amino acids. CDR3 region: CASSHDDWGSSYEQYF. The sequenced part of the CDR3 DNA is TGTGCCAGCAGCCACGACGACTGGGGGAGCTCCTAT.

This clone turned up a few times. Each gene name is a mouse one. The read finishes 4 residues shy of the CDR3 end, and the germline J gene is used to complete it. The chain employs TRBV19 and TRBJ2-1; perhaps TRBD1 as D (5 bases). Germline V CDR1 and CDR2: FNHDT, SITEND (reference sequence). Trimming took off 0 bases at V and 0 bases at J, with 10 bases between the two ends. The CDR3 is 16 residues long. CDR3 sequence reads: CASSIARTNNYAEQFF. CDR3 bases read: TGTGCCAGCAGTATAGCTCGGACAAATAACTATGCT.

This clone was recorded many times. Genes and germline come from the mouse. The read falls 4 residues short of the CDR3 end, and the missing part is taken from the germline J gene. Other DNA sequences in the same sample also yield this CDR3. J is TRBJ1-1 and V is TRBV31; possible D gene TRBD1, 6 bases. The germline gives CDR1 GKSSPN, CDR2 SITVG. Between the trimmed V and J ends, which lost 0 bases and 0 bases, there was a span of 8 bases. CDR3 length: 14 amino acids. Incomplete CDR3 DNA: TGTGCCTGGAGTCTCCGGACAGCAAACACA. Encoded protein: CAWSLRTANT. The whole CDR3 reads CAWSLRTANTEVFF.

This clone was seen more than once but under ten times. Gene names are mouse gene names. The CDR3 end is not reached by the read, which stops 4 residues before it; the germline J gene fills it in. V and J are TRBV19 and TRBJ2-7, with 13 bases fitting TRBD2. The germline V gene encodes CDR1 FNHDT and CDR2 SITEND (reference sequence). The CDR3 has 16 residues. CDR3 amino acids: CASSTIPGLGGYEQYF. CDR3 DNA (partial): TGTGCCAGCAGCACGATTCCGGGACTGGGGGGGTAT.

With regard to this clone: All gene names here are mouse names. From the germline J gene comes the end of the CDR3, since the read stops 4 residues before it. This chain connects TRBV13-1 to TRBJ2-3, with 7 bases aligning to TRBD2. Trimming removed 5 bases from V and 0 bases from J; junction bases left unmatched: 3. CDR3 length: 14 residues. Germline values: CDR1 NSHNY, CDR2 SYGAGN. CDR3 DNA (partial): TGTGCCAGCAGCTGGGGGACTAGTGCAGAA. Translating gives CASSWGTSAE. The entire CDR3 is CASSWGTSAETLYF.

Note on this clone: Genes and germline are mouse. The read terminates 3 residues before the CDR3 end, so the remaining end is supplied by the germline J gene. The chain recombines TRBV19 with TRBJ1-6; 9 bases align to TRBD1. TRBJ1-6 is sorted into the ORF group, with uncertain function. Germline lookup yields CDR1 FNHDT and CDR2 SITEND (reference sequence). The CDR3 extends over 14 amino acids. V gave up 5 bases and J gave up 7 bases; unmatched junction bases: 4. The CDR3 sequence: CASRQGAENSPLYF. The sequenced part of the CDR3 DNA is TGTGCCAGCAGACAGGGGGCGGAGAATTCGCCC.

As to this clone: Gene labels here are mouse ones. The read falls 4 residues short of the CDR3 end, and the missing part is taken from the germline J gene. V gene TRBV13-3 combines with J gene TRBJ1-1; unclear D gene. Trimming took off 6 bases at V and 0 bases at J, with 9 bases between the two ends. CDR1 NNHDY and CDR2 SYVADS come from the germline V gene. The CDR3 sequence is 13 residues long. Here the CDR3 reads CASTQTTNTEVFF. The sequenced CDR3 bases are TGTGCCAGCACCCAGACAACAAACACA.

This clone has a handful of counts. Gene labels here are mouse ones. The CDR3 end lies 4 residues beyond the end of the read and is filled in from the germline J gene. The rearrangement links TRBV19 to TRBJ2-1; 8 nucleotides agree with TRBD2. V gave up 2 bases and J gave up 1 base; unmatched junction bases: 5. CDR3 length: 16 residues. Germline-derived CDR1 and CDR2 are FNHDT and SITEND (reference sequence). The DNA read from the CDR3 is TGTGCCAGCAGTATTCAACTGGGGGCGAACTATGCT. Translation: CASSIQLGANYA. The entire CDR3 reads CASSIQLGANYAEQFF.

Regarding this clone: The gene names here belong to mouse. The part of the CDR3 DNA that was read is TGTGCCAGCAGCTCGGGACTGGGGGGGCGAGCT. Residues: CASSSGLGGRA. The full-length CDR3 reads as CASSSGLGGRAEQFF. The genes are TRBV5 and TRBJ2-1; 14 bases line up with TRBD2. The read ends 4 residues early relative to the CDR3; the germline J gene fills the gap. Germline assignment: CDR1 LGHNA and CDR2 YNLKQL (reference sequence). The CDR3 runs to 15 residues.